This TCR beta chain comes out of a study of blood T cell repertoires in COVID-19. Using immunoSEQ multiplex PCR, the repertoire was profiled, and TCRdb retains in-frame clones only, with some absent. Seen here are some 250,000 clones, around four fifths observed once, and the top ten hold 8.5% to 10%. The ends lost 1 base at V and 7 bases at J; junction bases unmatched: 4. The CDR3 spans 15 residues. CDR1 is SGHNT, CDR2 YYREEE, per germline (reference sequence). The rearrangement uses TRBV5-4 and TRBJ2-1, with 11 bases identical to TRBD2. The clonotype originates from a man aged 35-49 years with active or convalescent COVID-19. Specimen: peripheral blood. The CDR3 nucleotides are TGTGCCAGCAGCTTGTCTAGCGGGAGGACAAATGAGCAGTTCTTC. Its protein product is CASSLSSGRTNEQFF.